This T cell receptor beta chain was sequenced in a study of human CD8 memory T cell subsets. For every subset, the RNA was derived from duplicate vials of approximately 150,000 sorted CD8+ T cells. CDR3 length equals 16 residues. Germline loops: CDR1 SEHNR, CDR2 FQNEAQ (reference sequence). UMI-labeled 5' RACE generated the TCR beta libraries. The authors' processing: The number of functional CDR3 beta clonotypes in each TCR beta library ranged from about 2,800 to 20,000. TCRdb reworked the 5' RACE reads into one entry per CDR3 protein, no DNA. V and J calls and clone size were set by TCRdb, not the authors. The sample is made up of fewer than 20,000 distinct CDR3 sequences, and the top ten hold less than 5.5% of it.

This receptor was identified in a human donor in good health. Sequencing was done on a sample of CD8+ T cells from PBMCs. The chain links TRBV7-9 to TRBJ2-1. The chain's CDR3 is CASSLLVAVSYNEQFF.